This T cell receptor (beta chain) originates from a study of T cell responses to AZD1222 COVID-19 vaccine. Study-level points and caveats: Samples come after the peak T cell response, not at day 14. Variant regions that are unmutated are reportedly the target of nearly half of spike-specific TCRs. Baseline serostatus was positive in only a handful of AZD1222 recipients.

The CDR3 consists of 18 residues. Trimming took 4 bases from V and 1 from J, leaving 20 bases between them. Germline-derived CDR1 and CDR2 are SGHTA and FQGTGA. Here immunoSEQ multiplex PCR was the method, and the copy in TCRdb shows in-frame clones only, minus some. Among around 190,000 clones listed, almost 90% were seen once. Note on this clone: As yet, its antigen is unknown.

This specimen consisted of peripheral blood, obtained 28 days after the second AZD1222 dose. The sequence was collected from an adult who received the AZD1222 COVID-19 vaccine. The rearrangement links TRBV7-3 to TRBJ2-1; D is perhaps TRBD1 or TRBD2 (6 bases each). This CDR3 is CASSSPGGSGASYNEQFF. The CDR3 nucleotides read TGTGCCAGCAGCTCCCCAGGAGGCTCGGGGGCTTCCTACAATGAGCAGTTCTTC.